This TCR beta chain is drawn from a study of OX40 agonist ivuxolimab in advanced cancers. TCRdb's table, derived via immunoSEQ multiplex PCR, lists solely in-frame clones and lacks some. The profile shows 100,000 to 120,000 clones, 85% to 95% of them singletons. V was trimmed by 6 bases and J by 1 base, leaving 12 bases between them. Germline CDR1 and CDR2: KGHSH and LQKENI. The CDR3 sequence is 14 residues long. The sequence came from an adult with an advanced solid tumor such as melanoma, head and neck, liver or kidney cancer. The chain links TRBV18 to TRBJ1-2, with a possible D match to TRBD1 (5 bases). The starting material was CD4+ or CD8+ T cells sorted from blood, obtained in a trial of the OX40 agonist ivuxolimab. The CDR3 region has the DNA TGTGCCAGCTCCCCCGGGGACGGTAACTATGGCTACACCTTC. It translates to CASSPGDGNYGYTF.